This TCR beta chain emerged from a study of regulatory T cells in long-lasting Graves disease. Study-level findings and limits: Persistent Graves' cases showed lower TCR diversity than newly diagnosed cases.

Note on this clonotype: Its target is unknown.

iRepertoire HTBI primers and Arm-PCR of CDR3 regions built TCR beta libraries. One entry per CDR3 protein, called by TCRdb with MiXCR from the multiplex PCR reads. Among just over 600,000 distinct CDR3 sequences listed, less than 20% were seen once. The CDR3 sequence is 16 residues long. CDR1 is KGHDR and CDR2 is SFDVKD in the germline V gene. The V end lost 5 bases, the J end lost 5 bases, and 18 bases lay between the germline ends. Time point of the sample: newly diagnosed GD, antithyroid drugs for less than 3 months. PBMCs were the source of the RNA used for TCR sequencing. The sample was also reused in another study, on T cells in Graves' hyperthyroidism and ophthalmopathy. Turning to that study: Researchers ran a first-round RT-PCR on the TCR CDR3 using the HTBI primer set. Blood also held most thyroid clonotypes expanded beyond 0.001.

The clonotype comes from a young woman with Graves disease. V and J are TRBV24-1 and TRBJ2-1; D assignment may be TRBD1 or TRBD2 (6 bases each). The material sequenced was peripheral blood mononuclear cells (PBMCs), taken at new diagnosis, from a patient treated with antithyroid drugs. CDR3 bases: TGTGCCACCAGTGGACTAGAAGGGGGATTGGACAATGAGCAGTTCTTC. This sequence encodes CATSGLEGGLDNEQFF.